This record covers a single T cell receptor (beta chain). These data belong to a study of CD8 T cells in Susac syndrome. It was with random hexamers that about 0.45 to 1 ug RNA was reverse transcribed. TCRdb re-analysed the immunoSEQ multiplex PCR reads in MiXCR, keeping a single row per CDR3 protein. The table shows more than 150,000 distinct CDR3 sequences, with approximately 95% occurring only once. The germline gives CDR1 DFQATT, CDR2 SNEGSKA (reference sequence). CDR3 length: 15 residues. After removal of 6 bases from V and 2 bases from J, the junction contained 7 bases not matched to a gene. The TCR originated in a human donor with Susac syndrome. Sequenced sample: CD4+ T cells from PBMCs. This chain joins TRBV20-1 and TRBJ2-5, with 12 bases identical to TRBD2. The CDR3: CSAPGLAGPQETQYF. The CDR3 DNA sequence: TGCAGTGCGCCGGGACTAGCGGGCCCTCAAGAGACCCAGTACTTC.